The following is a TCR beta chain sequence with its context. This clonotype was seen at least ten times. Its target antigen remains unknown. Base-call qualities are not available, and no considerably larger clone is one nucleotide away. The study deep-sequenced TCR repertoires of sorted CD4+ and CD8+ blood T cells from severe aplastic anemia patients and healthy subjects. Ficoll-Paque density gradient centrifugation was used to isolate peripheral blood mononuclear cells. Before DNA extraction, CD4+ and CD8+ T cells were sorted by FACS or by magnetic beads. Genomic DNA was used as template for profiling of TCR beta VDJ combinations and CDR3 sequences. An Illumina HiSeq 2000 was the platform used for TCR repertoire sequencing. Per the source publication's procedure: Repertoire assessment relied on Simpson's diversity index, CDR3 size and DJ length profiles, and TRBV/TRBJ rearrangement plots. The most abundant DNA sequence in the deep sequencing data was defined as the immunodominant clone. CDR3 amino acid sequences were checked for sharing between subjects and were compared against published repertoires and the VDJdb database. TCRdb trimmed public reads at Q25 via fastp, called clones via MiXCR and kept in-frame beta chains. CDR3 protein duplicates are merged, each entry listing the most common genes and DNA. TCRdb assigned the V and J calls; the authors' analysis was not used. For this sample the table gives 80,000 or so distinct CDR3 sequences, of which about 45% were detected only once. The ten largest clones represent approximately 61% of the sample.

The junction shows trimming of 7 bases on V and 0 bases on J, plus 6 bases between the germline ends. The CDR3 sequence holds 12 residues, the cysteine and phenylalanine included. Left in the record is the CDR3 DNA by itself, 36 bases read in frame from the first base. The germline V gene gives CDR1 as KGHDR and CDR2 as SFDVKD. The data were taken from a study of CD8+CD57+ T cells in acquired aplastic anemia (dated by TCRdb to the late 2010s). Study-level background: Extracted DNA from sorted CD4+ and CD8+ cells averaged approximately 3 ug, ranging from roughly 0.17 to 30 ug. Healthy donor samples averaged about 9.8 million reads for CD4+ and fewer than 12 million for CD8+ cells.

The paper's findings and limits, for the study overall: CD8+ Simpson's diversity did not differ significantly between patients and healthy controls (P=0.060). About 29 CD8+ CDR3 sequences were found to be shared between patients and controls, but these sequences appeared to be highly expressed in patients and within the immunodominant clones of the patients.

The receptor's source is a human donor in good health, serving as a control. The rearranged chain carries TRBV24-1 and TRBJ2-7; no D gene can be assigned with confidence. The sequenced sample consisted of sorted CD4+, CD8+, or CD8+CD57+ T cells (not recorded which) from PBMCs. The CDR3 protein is CATSDNSYEQYF. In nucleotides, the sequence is TGTGCCACCAGCGACAACTCCTACGAGCAGTACTTC.